A selection of T cell receptor beta chains follows, all from one sample in a study of T-cell reconstitution after alpha-beta-depleted transplantation in children. TCRdb called the PCR reads again in MiXCR, with one record for every CDR3 protein. Here the sample spans hundreds of thousands of distinct CDR3 sequences, about an eighth being singletons. Here the sequenced sample was PBMCs, taken before TCRalphabeta/CD19-depleted stem cell transplant. The source is a girl aged 2 to 10 with congenital amegakaryocytic thrombocytopenia, due to receive a stem cell transplant. Both conserved end residues are part of each CDR3. The order of the fields is J gene, D gene, clone size, V gene, CDR3 DNA, CDR3 protein. The D gene is left open where the match is weak. Only part of the rows carry a size: once, few, many, or a class if the clone is expanded.

J: TRBJ2-7; D: NA; size: NA; V: TRBV10-3; DNA: TGTGCCATCAGTTCAGGATACGAGCAGTACTTC; CDR3: CAISSGYEQYF
J: TRBJ2-3; D: NA; size: many; V: TRBV29-1; DNA: TGCAGCGTTGAAGATATAGGCCGCAGACCTCCTATCACAGATACGCAGTATTTT; CDR3: CSVEDIGRRPPITDTQYF
J: TRBJ1-1; D: NA; size: few; V: TRBV14; DNA: TGTGCCAGCAGCCAAGATCTATGGGAGGACAGCAATGTCGTATGGGACACTGAAGCTTTCTTT; CDR3: CASSQDLWEDSNVVWDTEAFF
J: TRBJ2-1; D: NA; size: NA; V: TRBV12-3/TRBV12-4; DNA: TGTGCCAGCAGTCCGACTCTGAATGAGCAGTTCTTC; CDR3: CASSPTLNEQFF
J: TRBJ2-7; D: TRBD2; size: NA; V: TRBV20-1; DNA: TGCAGTGCTGGGCCTAGCGGGAGAGGAGTCGACGAGCAGTACTTC; CDR3: CSAGPSGRGVDEQYF
J: TRBJ2-1; D: NA; size: many; V: TRBV5-1; DNA: TGCGCCAGCAGCTTCGGGCCTCCCGGCGATGAGCAGTTCTTC; CDR3: CASSFGPPGDEQFF
J: TRBJ2-7; D: NA; size: few; V: TRBV20-1; DNA: TGCAGTGCCCGAGGGGGGGACAGCCCCTACGAGCAGTACTTC; CDR3: CSARGGDSPYEQYF
J: TRBJ2-3; D: TRBD1; size: NA; V: TRBV3-1; DNA: TGTGCCAGCAGCCAAGAGCGTTTCAGGGGGCGAACAGATACGCAGTATTTT; CDR3: CASSQERFRGRTDTQYF
J: TRBJ2-1; D: NA; size: few; V: TRBV15; DNA: TGTGCCACCAGCAGAGTTCCGAGCTCCTACAATGAGCAGTTCTTC; CDR3: CATSRVPSSYNEQFF
J: TRBJ2-3; D: NA; size: NA; V: TRBV7-6; DNA: TGTGCCAGCTGCTTAGCTCTTGGGCAGAACACAGATACGCAGTATTTT; CDR3: CASCLALGQNTDTQYF
J: TRBJ1-2; D: NA; size: NA; V: TRBV7-9; DNA: TGTGCCAGCAGCTTATTTGCAGTCTACACCTTC; CDR3: CASSLFAVYTF
J: TRBJ2-1; D: TRBD2; size: NA; V: TRBV5-1; DNA: TGCGCCAGCAGCTTGGGAGGCGGGAGGGGGCAGTTCTTC; CDR3: CASSLGGGRGQFF
J: TRBJ2-3; D: NA; size: many; V: TRBV5-1; DNA: TGCGCCAGCAGCTTGGTGGAGTCCACAGATACGCAGTATTTT; CDR3: CASSLVESTDTQYF
J: TRBJ2-1; D: NA; size: many; V: TRBV12-3/TRBV12-4; DNA: TGTGCCAGCAGTTTGAGTAGTGAGCAGTTCTTC; CDR3: CASSLSSEQFF
J: TRBJ2-5; D: NA; size: many; V: TRBV29-1; DNA: TGCAGCGTTGATCACAGGGTAGTCCAAGAGACCCAGTACTTC; CDR3: CSVDHRVVQETQYF
J: TRBJ2-2; D: TRBD2; size: many; V: TRBV7-8; DNA: TGTGCCAGCAGCGAGATAGCGGGAGTCTTTACCGGGGAGCTGTTTTTT; CDR3: CASSEIAGVFTGELFF
J: TRBJ2-1; D: NA; size: few; V: TRBV11-2; DNA: TGTGCCAGCAGCTTTAGGGCAGGAGTTTACAATGAGCAGTTCTTC; CDR3: CASSFRAGVYNEQFF
J: TRBJ2-1; D: TRBD2; size: many; V: TRBV20-1; DNA: TGCAGTGCTGAATCCGGGACTAGCGGGAATGAGCAGTTCTTC; CDR3: CSAESGTSGNEQFF
J: TRBJ2-2; D: TRBD2; size: NA; V: TRBV7-2; DNA: TGTGCCAGCATCCGGACTAGCGACACCGGGGAGCTGTTTTTT; CDR3: CASIRTSDTGELFF
J: TRBJ2-5; D: TRBD2; size: many; V: TRBV10-3; DNA: TGTGCCATCAGCCCCGGACTAGCGGAAGAGACCCAGTACTTC; CDR3: CAISPGLAEETQYF
J: TRBJ2-7; D: TRBD2; size: many; V: TRBV4-1; DNA: TGCGCCAGCAGTCCCGGACTAGCGTCCTACGAGCAGTACTTC; CDR3: CASSPGLASYEQYF
J: TRBJ2-6; D: NA; size: few; V: TRBV5-1; DNA: TGCGCCAGCACCCCAGACTCTGGGGCCAACGTCCTGACTTTC; CDR3: CASTPDSGANVLTF
J: TRBJ2-7; D: NA; size: few; V: TRBV30; DNA: TGTGCCTGGGAAAGGGGGTCTTACGAGCAGTACTTC; CDR3: CAWERGSYEQYF
J: TRBJ2-7; D: NA; size: NA; V: TRBV20-1; DNA: TGCAGTGCTCCAAATCCGGGACTCTCATCCTACGAGCAGTACTTC; CDR3: CSAPNPGLSSYEQYF
J: TRBJ1-2; D: NA; size: many; V: TRBV12-3/TRBV12-4; DNA: TGTGCCAGCAGTTTTCGGGTATCCTATGGCTACACCTTC; CDR3: CASSFRVSYGYTF
J: TRBJ2-1; D: TRBD2; size: many; V: TRBV4-1; DNA: TGCGCCAGCAGCCAAGAGGGACTAGCGGACAATGAGCAGTTCTTC; CDR3: CASSQEGLADNEQFF